This TCR beta chain is drawn from a study of neurological immune-mediated disorders. General study points: HTLV-1-associated myelopathy had the most TCR clonal expansion, whereas multiple sclerosis had the least (lower than in healthy controls).

Note on this clonotype: Antigen: not known.

V lost 3 bases and J lost 8, with 18 bases in between. The CDR3 sequence is 15 residues long. The V gene's germline CDR1 is MDHEN and CDR2 SYDVKM. TCRdb redid the calling of the 5' RACE reads with MiXCR, one entry per CDR3 protein. The data contain roughly 120,000 distinct CDR3 sequences, roughly 3.2% of them singletons. Sequenced input: PBMCs. The rearrangement links TRBV28 to TRBJ2-3; D might be TRBD2 (6 bases). This TCR derives from a woman in her twenties or thirties with multiple sclerosis. The CDR3 spells CASSFGIAVGGTQYF. The CDR3 DNA reads as TGTGCCAGCAGTTTCGGTATAGCGGTGGGGGGTACGCAGTATTTT.